The clone carrying this T cell receptor beta chain was found many times. Its antigen is still unknown. In germline, CDR1 is MNHNY, CDR2 SVGAGI (reference sequence). V lost 7 bases and J lost 4, with 13 bases in between. This CDR3 is 14 amino acids long. The sample is drawn from a study of T-cell reconstitution after alpha-beta-depleted transplantation in children. This sample's TCRbeta library carried unique molecular identifier barcodes. TCRdb reprocessed the PCR reads with MiXCR, giving one entry per CDR3 protein. The sample has fewer than 700,000 distinct CDR3 sequences, approximately 13% seen once. Findings and limits, study-wide: Newly produced T cells mostly accounted for T-cell counts and diversity one year post-transplant. The study traced high day-60 TCRbeta diversity in some patients to surviving recipient T cells and thymic progenitors. By about two months after transplant, alpha-beta T cells reportedly arose from several hundred graft clones that had expanded.

The TCR originated in a male patient between 10 and 17 years old who had a stem cell transplant for acute myeloid leukemia, so the T cells may come from the graft donor. V is TRBV6-6 and J is TRBJ1-4; a possible D gene is TRBD1 (5 bases). Sample: PBMCs, mostly from graft donor cells, taken 360 days after TCRalphabeta/CD19-depleted stem cell transplant. CDR3 DNA: TGTGCCAGCAAGCCGACAGTTTTTAATGAAAAACTGTTTTTT. Its protein is CASKPTVFNEKLFF.